This TCR beta chain is from a study of shared clonotypes between healthy human individuals. Study-wide results and caveats: Shared clonotypes: about 5.3% naive CD4, 3.5% to 4% naive CD8, around 2.2% memory CD4, under 0.45% memory CD8.

This CDR3 comprises 10 residues. Germline CDR1 and CDR2: GTSNPN and SVGIG (reference sequence). The data were produced by immunoSEQ multiplex PCR, yet TCRdb's version contains in-frame clones alone and is incomplete. The sample carries around 1.9 million clones, roughly 95% recorded once. CD45RO-negative cells were positively selected for CCR7, leaving out terminally differentiated effector memory CD45RA+ cells. Comments on this clone: The antigen remains undetermined.

The chain recombines TRBV30 with TRBJ1-2, with D perhaps matching TRBD1 (5 bases). The sequenced material came from naive CD8+ T cells from PBMCs. This clonotype originated in a man younger than 35 in good health. Some clones in this sample may be carry-over from other donors' samples. The CDR3 DNA reads as TGTGCATGCAGGGAGTATGGCTACACCTTC. This sequence encodes CACREYGYTF.